The rows below give T cell receptor beta chains drawn from one sample of a study of T-cell reconstitution after alpha-beta-depleted transplantation in children. TCRdb re-called the PCR reads with MiXCR, one entry per CDR3 protein. The sample lists approximately 270,000 distinct CDR3 sequences, 9.9% occurring once. Here the sequenced sample was PBMCs from the stem cell graft donor, taken from the stem cell graft. These receptors originate from a human donor who donated a stem cell graft to a child with SCID. Both conserved end residues are part of each CDR3. D genes are given only for firm matches. Size tells how often a clone was seen (once, few, many) or the class of an expanded clone, and some rows leave it out.

CDR3 protein	CDR3 DNA	D gene	clone size	V gene	J gene
CSARDTAGAVTVELFF	TGCAGTGCTAGAGATACAGCGGGGGCCGTCACCGTGGAGCTGTTTTTT	TRBD2	.	TRBV20-1	TRBJ2-2
CASSQETLDTQYF	TGTGCCAGCAGCCAAGAAACCTTGGATACGCAGTATTTT	.	many	TRBV4-2	TRBJ2-3
CASSPLGPGELFF	TGTGCCAGCAGCCCGCTTGGGCCCGGGGAGCTGTTTTTT	.	.	TRBV5-5	TRBJ2-2
CASKEGGGNQPQHF	TGTGCCAGCAAGGAGGGAGGAGGCAATCAGCCCCAGCATTTT	.	.	TRBV12-3/TRBV12-4	TRBJ1-5
CASSATGGLHNEQFF	TGTGCCAGCAGTGCGACAGGGGGCCTTCACAATGAGCAGTTCTTC	TRBD1	.	TRBV6-1	TRBJ2-1
CASRPPDSETYGYTF	TGTGCCAGCAGGCCCCCCGACAGTGAGACCTATGGCTACACCTTC	.	.	TRBV6-1	TRBJ1-2
CASSLVSGTGYEQYF	TGCGCCAGCAGCTTGGTGTCCGGGACAGGCTACGAGCAGTACTTC	TRBD1	few	TRBV5-1	TRBJ2-7
CASSLRVTSANNEQFF	TGTGCCAGCAGCTTACGCGTGACTAGCGCCAACAATGAGCAGTTCTTC	TRBD2	few	TRBV11-1	TRBJ2-1
CASSQELRGPYNEQFF	TGTGCCAGCAGCCAAGAGCTCAGGGGACCCTACAATGAGCAGTTCTTC	.	few	TRBV3-1	TRBJ2-1
CASSTQTGELFF	TGTGCCAGTAGTACTCAGACCGGGGAGCTGTTTTTT	.	.	TRBV19	TRBJ2-2
CASRAPGRGIPDTQYF	TGTGCCAGTAGGGCCCCCGGAAGGGGAATACCAGATACGCAGTATTTT	.	.	TRBV19	TRBJ2-3
CAIRTDMGNTEAFF	TGTGCCATCAGGACGGACATGGGGAACACTGAAGCTTTCTTT	.	few	TRBV10-3	TRBJ1-1
CASSQEGTAATNEKLFF	TGCGCCAGCAGCCAAGAGGGGACGGCCGCAACTAATGAAAAACTGTTTTTT	.	few	TRBV4-1	TRBJ1-4
CASSDSGGGGANEQFF	TGTGCCAGCAGTGACTCTGGCGGCGGGGGGGCCAATGAGCAGTTCTTC	TRBD2	few	TRBV6-4	TRBJ2-1
CSASRGQVNQPQHF	TGCAGTGCTAGCAGGGGGCAGGTCAATCAGCCCCAGCATTTT	TRBD1	few	TRBV20-1	TRBJ1-5
CASSQGGAETQYF	TGTGCCAGCAGCCAAGGTGGGGCCGAGACCCAGTACTTC	.	few	TRBV3-1	TRBJ2-5
CASSLGRGREDTGELFF	TGCGCCAGCAGCTTGGGGAGGGGGCGCGAGGACACCGGGGAGCTGTTTTTT	.	.	TRBV5-1	TRBJ2-2
CASSLAQGATEAFF	TGTGCCAGCAGCTTAGCCCAGGGGGCCACTGAAGCTTTCTTT	TRBD1	few	TRBV5-6	TRBJ1-1
CATSRVQGARYNEQFF	TGTGCCACCAGCAGAGTGCAGGGGGCCAGGTACAATGAGCAGTTCTTC	TRBD1	many	TRBV15	TRBJ2-1
CASSPGLRAQETQYF	TGTGCCAGCAGTCCGGGACTCCGCGCCCAAGAGACCCAGTACTTC	.	few	TRBV6-1	TRBJ2-5
CASLSRRAGGAFEQFF	TGTGCCAGCTTGTCACGTCGGGCGGGGGGTGCGTTTGAGCAGTTCTTC	TRBD2	few	TRBV27	TRBJ2-1
CASSLRGAAGDTQYF	TGTGCCAGCAGCTTACGCGGGGCCGCCGGGGATACGCAGTATTTT	.	.	TRBV7-9	TRBJ2-3
CASSLNDLSEAFF	TGTGCCAGCAGTCTAAATGATCTGTCAGAAGCTTTCTTT	.	few	TRBV12-3/TRBV12-4	TRBJ1-1
CASSEDRVLTEAFF	TGTGCCAGCAGTGAGGACAGGGTACTCACTGAAGCTTTCTTT	TRBD1	many	TRBV25-1	TRBJ1-1
CASSQKQNTEAFF	TGCGCCAGCAGCCAAAAGCAGAACACTGAAGCTTTCTTT	.	few	TRBV5-1	TRBJ1-1
CASSLAGPSYNEQFF	TGTGCCAGCAGTTTGGCGGGGCCCTCCTACAATGAGCAGTTCTTC	.	many	TRBV12-3/TRBV12-4	TRBJ2-1
CASSQHWANSPLHF	TGTGCCAGCAGTCAGCACTGGGCAAATTCACCCCTCCACTTT	.	.	TRBV9	TRBJ1-6
CASSSRQGRETQYF	TGCGCCAGCAGCTCTCGACAAGGACGAGAGACCCAGTACTTC	.	few	TRBV5-1	TRBJ2-5
CASGTGSYGYTF	TGTGCCAGCGGGACAGGGTCCTATGGCTACACCTTC	TRBD1	.	TRBV6-5	TRBJ1-2
CASSRASVLNEQFF	TGTGCCAGCAGCCGGGCTAGCGTGCTCAATGAGCAGTTCTTC	.	.	TRBV25-1	TRBJ2-1
CSARVNMRETQYF	TGCAGTGCTAGAGTCAACATGCGGGAGACCCAGTACTTC	.	few	TRBV20-1	TRBJ2-5
CASSLLGARTDTQYF	TGTGCCAGCAGTTTACTAGGGGCTCGGACAGATACGCAGTATTTT	.	few	TRBV12-3/TRBV12-4	TRBJ2-3
CASSLRQGIDYGYTF	TGTGCCAGCAGCTTAAGACAGGGGATAGACTATGGCTACACCTTC	TRBD1	few	TRBV7-9	TRBJ1-2
CASSPGPEQYF	TGTGCCAGCTCTCCGGGCCCGGAGCAGTACTTC	.	.	TRBV18	TRBJ2-7
CASSQDSGTMQYF	TGTGCCAGCAGTCAAGACTCCGGGACAATGCAGTATTTT	.	few	TRBV6-6	TRBJ2-3
CSVVGLGTREETQYF	TGCAGCGTTGTTGGTCTCGGGACTAGGGAAGAGACCCAGTACTTC	TRBD2	few	TRBV29-1	TRBJ2-5
CASSSPGDGYTF	TGTGCCAGCAGTTCGCCGGGTGATGGCTACACCTTC	.	few	TRBV6-5	TRBJ1-2
CASSSVGERTGGLYEQYF	TGCGCCAGCAGCTCCGTGGGGGAACGGACAGGGGGTCTGTACGAGCAGTACTTC	TRBD1	few	TRBV5-1	TRBJ2-7
CASSQAGQGAINIQYF	TGCGCCAGCAGCCAAGCGGGACAGGGGGCGATAAACATTCAGTACTTC	TRBD1	many	TRBV4-1	TRBJ2-4
CASSFFGTPGNEQFF	TGTGCCAGCAGCTTCTTCGGGACGCCCGGCAATGAGCAGTTCTTC	.	.	TRBV11-1	TRBJ2-1
CSARRGDNQPQHF	TGCAGTGCTAGACGAGGAGACAATCAGCCCCAGCATTTT	.	few	TRBV20-1	TRBJ1-5
CASSQVGLGENEQFF	TGTGCCAGCAGCCAAGTGGGACTAGGGGAGAATGAGCAGTTCTTC	TRBD2	.	TRBV14	TRBJ2-1
CSARDSTEEAFF	TGCAGTGCTAGAGACTCGACGGAGGAAGCTTTCTTT	.	many	TRBV20-1	TRBJ1-1
CAKDSSGANVLTF	TGTGCCAAGGACAGCTCTGGGGCCAACGTCCTGACTTTC	.	.	TRBV7-2	TRBJ2-6
CASSERGGFPGELFF	TGTGCCAGCAGTGAGCGGGGGGGCTTTCCCGGGGAGCTGTTTTTT	TRBD2	.	TRBV2	TRBJ2-2